What follows are 2 T cell receptor beta chains derived from one specimen sequenced in a study of OX40 agonist ivuxolimab in advanced cancers. The repertoire was sequenced with immunoSEQ multiplex PCR; TCRdb's copy has only in-frame clones and lacks some. The sample lists 90,000 to 95,000 clones; roughly 80% were seen once. The sample was CD4+ or CD8+ T cells sorted from blood, taken in a trial of the OX40 agonist ivuxolimab. These receptors were collected from an adult with an advanced solid tumor such as melanoma, head and neck, liver or kidney cancer.

This chain joins TRBV28 and TRBJ1-2, with 9 bases that match TRBD1. CDR3 size: 14 residues. The germline CDR1 and CDR2 sequences are MDHEN and SYDVKM. V lost 5 bases, J lost 4 bases, and 5 bases stayed unmatched. This chain's CDR3 is CASSPGQGTYGYTF. For the CDR3, the DNA is TGTGCCAGCAGTCCTGGACAGGGGACCTATGGCTACACCTTC.

This clone has only a few counts. The chain is built from TRBV20-1 and TRBJ1-1; D remains unclear. The ends were cut back, 7 bases at V and 5 bases at J, with 11 bases in the middle. The CDR3 covers 11 residues. CDR1 is DFQATT, CDR2 SNEGSKA, per germline (reference sequence). The DNA for the CDR3 is TGCAGTGTTACCGAGCGTACTGAAGCTTTCTTT. Its protein product is CSVTERTEAFF.